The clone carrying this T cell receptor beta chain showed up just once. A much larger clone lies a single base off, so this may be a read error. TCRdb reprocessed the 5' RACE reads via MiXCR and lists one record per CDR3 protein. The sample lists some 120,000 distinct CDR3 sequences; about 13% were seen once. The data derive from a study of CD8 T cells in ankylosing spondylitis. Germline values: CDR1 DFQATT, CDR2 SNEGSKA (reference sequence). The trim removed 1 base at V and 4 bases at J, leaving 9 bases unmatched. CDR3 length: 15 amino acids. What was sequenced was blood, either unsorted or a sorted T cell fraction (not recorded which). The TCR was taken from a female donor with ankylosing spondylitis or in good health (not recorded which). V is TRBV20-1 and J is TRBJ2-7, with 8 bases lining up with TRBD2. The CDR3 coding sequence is TGCAGTGCTAGAGGCGGGAGCGGGGGTTATTACGAGCAGTACTTC. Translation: CSARGGSGGYYEQYF.